Below, 24 T cell receptor beta chains from the same sample are listed, as sequenced in a study of cytomegalovirus exposure and HLA in healthy donors (dated by TCRdb to about 2017). Libraries were built with the immunoSEQ multiplex PCR assay. A mixture of 60 forward primers for TCR Vbeta segments and 13 reverse primers for TCR Jbeta segments was used in the multiplex PCR. The clones in this table, taken by TCRdb from immuneACCESS, are in-frame only. Not every clone is retained; where verified, under half of the shortfall comes from an unresolved V gene, and the cause of the rest is unknown. This sample lists roughly 150,000 clones; around three quarters were detected once. The ten largest make up less than 15% of the sample. The sequencing sample was made of PBMCs. The receptors derive from a man aged 40-55 years in good health and CMV-seropositive.

The chain uses TRBV7-9 and TRBJ2-2; D not certain. The CDR3 length is 11 residues. V dropped 6 bases and J dropped 7 bases, with 6 bases sitting between them. The germline gives CDR1 SEHNR, CDR2 FQNEAQ (reference sequence). The DNA of the CDR3 is TGTGCCAGCAGGCGAGGCGGGGAGCTGTTTTTT. Translating it yields CASRRGGELFF.

The J gene is TRBJ2-5, the V gene TRBV5-4, with 7 bases fitting TRBD1. Germline V CDR1 and CDR2: SGHNT, YYREEE (reference sequence). The CDR3 is 15 residues long. J lost 5 bases, V lost 4 bases, and 11 bases had no gene match. CDR3 protein: CASSRDRAPRETQYF. The CDR3 DNA is TGTGCCAGCAGCCGCGACAGGGCGCCGCGGGAGACCCAGTACTTC.

This clone turned up a few times. Other nucleotide sequences from this sample produce the same CDR3. This chain joins TRBV9 and TRBJ2-3; 7 bases are a match to TRBD1. The CDR3 consists of 15 residues. V lost 3 bases, J lost 3 bases, and 7 bases stayed unmatched. Germline CDR1 is SGDLS and CDR2 is YYNGEE. Here the CDR3 DNA reads TGTGCCAGCAGCGCCCGACAGGGTACTACAGATACGCAGTATTTT. Its translation: CASSARQGTTDTQYF.

This rearrangement joins TRBV11-2 to TRBJ2-7; 8 nucleotides agree with TRBD2. The CDR3 sequence is 14 residues long. CDR1 SGHAT and CDR2 FQNNGV come from the germline V gene. The J segment lost 4 bases and the V segment lost 1 base, leaving 3 bases of the junction unmatched. The CDR3 DNA follows: TGTGCCAGCAGCTTAGGGACTAGCTTGTACGAGCAGTACTTC. It is translated as CASSLGTSLYEQYF. The full variable domain, rest sourced from reference TRBV11-2 and TRBJ2-7, is EAGVAQSPRYKIIEKRQSVAFWCNPISGHATLYWYQQILGQGPKLLIQFQNNGVVDDSQLPKDRFSAERLKGVDSTLKIQPAKLEDSAVYLCASSLGTSLYEQYFGPGTRLTVT.

The chain has TRBV5-8 and TRBJ1-3; D possibly corresponds to TRBD1 (5 bases). CDR1 SGHTS and CDR2 YDEGEE come from the germline V gene. With 4 bases removed from V and 11 bases from J, the gap between germline ends came to 13 bases. This CDR3 has 12 residues. DNA of the CDR3: TGTGCCAGCAGCAGACCGCCGGGGGCCATATATTTT. It is translated as CASSRPPGAIYF.

The chain combines TRBV2 with TRBJ1-5; a weak D match, TRBD1 (6 bases). CDR1 is SNHLY and CDR2 is FYNNEI in the germline V gene. This CDR3 contains 15 residues. The ends were cut back, 6 bases at V and 4 bases at J, with 16 bases in the middle. The CDR3 is CASSKRTAYNQPQHF. DNA for the CDR3: TGTGCCAGCAGCAAACGGACAGCCTATAATCAGCCCCAGCATTTT.

This chain connects TRBV29-1 to TRBJ2-3; no clear D gene. CDR3 length equals 13 residues. V gave up 4 bases and J gave up 2 bases, with 10 bases separating them. From germline, CDR1 is SQVTM and CDR2 ANQGSEA. Here the CDR3 reads CSVARNPTDTQYF. The CDR3 bases are TGCAGCGTTGCTAGGAATCCCACAGATACGCAGTATTTT.

V gene TRBV27 combines with J gene TRBJ1-5; 9 nucleotides match TRBD1. The CDR3 runs 16 residues. V was pared by 6 bases and J by 0 bases, with 6 bases of the junction left unmatched. CDR1 and CDR2 (germline): MNHEY, SMNVEV (reference sequence). CDR3 bases: TGTGCCAGCAGAGGGACAGGGACATATAGCAATCAGCCCCAGCATTTT. Protein: CASRGTGTYSNQPQHF.

The chain carries TRBV18 and TRBJ2-3; 9 nucleotides align to TRBD1. The germline gives CDR1 KGHSH, CDR2 LQKENI. Trimming cost V 1 base and J 7 bases; bases outside gene matches: 6. The CDR3 is 15 amino acids. CDR3 region: CASSPQQGASNTQYF. In nucleotides, the CDR3 is TGTGCCAGCTCACCACAACAGGGGGCAAGTAATACGCAGTATTTT.

This clone occurred a few times. The V call is TRBV7-6, the J call TRBJ2-1; a possible D gene is TRBD2 (5 bases). The CDR3 loop spans 16 amino acids. The germline gives CDR1 SGHVS, CDR2 FNYEAQ. V lost 5 bases and J lost 0, with 14 bases in between. The CDR3 coding sequence is TGTGCCAGCAGCATAAGCGGTAAGAGCTCCTACAATGAGCAGTTCTTC. Translating it yields CASSISGKSSYNEQFF.

This chain uses TRBV11-2 with TRBJ2-7, with D possibly matching TRBD2 (7 bases). The V and J ends lost 10 bases and 2 bases respectively, with 18 bases between them. The CDR3 sequence is 14 residues long. Germline V CDR1 and CDR2: SGHAT, FQNNGV. CDR3 sequence: CAIPVGGGPYEQYF. In DNA form, the CDR3 reads TGTGCCATCCCCGTAGGGGGAGGGCCCTACGAGCAGTACTTC.

The chain carries TRBV28 and TRBJ2-7; 12 nucleotides align to TRBD1. The V gene's germline CDR1 is MDHEN and CDR2 SYDVKM. With 6 bases clipped from V and 9 bases from J, the junction kept 12 bases outside the gene matches. The CDR3 covers 15 residues. The CDR3: CASSLRGQGAPGQYF. In nucleotides, the CDR3 is TGTGCCAGCAGCCTTCGGGGACAGGGGGCCCCAGGGCAGTACTTC.

The gene calls are TRBV7-2 and TRBJ2-1; the D gene is possibly TRBD1 (6 bases). V lost 5 bases, J lost 0 bases, and 11 bases lay in between. The germline V gene has CDR1 SGHTA and CDR2 FQGNSA. This CDR3 is built from 15 residues. The CDR3 nucleotides are TGTGCCAGCAGCCGGACAGCCCCCTCCTACAATGAGCAGTTCTTC. Translating it yields CASSRTAPSYNEQFF.

Here the CDR3 DNA reads TGCGCCAGCAGCCAAGATCGAAAACAGGGTGGGGGCGAGCAGTACTTC. Protein: CASSQDRKQGGGEQYF. V usage is TRBV4-1 and J usage is TRBJ2-7, with D possibly matching TRBD1 (6 bases). This CDR3 has 16 residues. V was cut by 0 bases and J by 6 bases, with 18 bases left in between. Germline V gives CDR1 MGHRA, CDR2 YSYEKL.

This rearrangement joins TRBV7-2 to TRBJ1-6; D perhaps matches TRBD1 (5 bases). This CDR3 comprises 16 residues. From germline, CDR1 is SGHTA and CDR2 FQGNSA. Trimming took off 5 bases at V and 7 bases at J, with 18 bases between the two ends. The CDR3 sequence is CASSPWGGTVNSPLHF. Written as DNA, the CDR3 is TGTGCCAGCAGCCCCTGGGGGGGGACGGTGAATTCACCCCTCCACTTT.

The chain joins TRBV27 to TRBJ2-5; the D gene is possibly TRBD2 (6 bases). The V gene's germline CDR1 is MNHEY and CDR2 SMNVEV (reference sequence). Trimming took off 3 bases at V and 7 bases at J, with 12 bases between the two ends. This CDR3 spans 13 amino acids. In nucleotides, the CDR3 is TGTGCCAGCAGTTTTCGGAGGGAGTCGACCCAGTACTTC. Protein product: CASSFRRESTQYF.

This rearrangement joins TRBV7-9 to TRBJ1-5; D uncertain. Looked up from germline, CDR1 is SEHNR and CDR2 is FQNEAQ (reference sequence). The CDR3 loop spans 14 amino acids. Trimming cost V 4 bases and J 6 bases, with 13 bases left between them. CDR3 DNA sequence: TGTGCCAGCAGCTCCGATTTTGGAGGTCAGCCCCAGCATTTT. It is translated as CASSSDFGGQPQHF.

The chain has TRBV5-1 and TRBJ2-7; 9 bases match TRBD2. The CDR3 covers 15 residues. V was clipped by 1 base and J by 2 bases; unmatched bases: 4. Germline V lookup: CDR1 SGHRS, CDR2 YFSETQ. For the CDR3, the DNA is TGCGCCAGCAGCTTGTCTAGCGGGGTGACCTACGAGCAGTACTTC. Its protein is CASSLSSGVTYEQYF.

The chain uses TRBV25-1 and TRBJ1-2; 7 nucleotides line up with TRBD1. J lost 8 bases, V lost 7 bases, and 4 bases had no gene match. The CDR3 is 11 residues long. Germline V lookup: CDR1 MGHDK, CDR2 SYGVNS. The CDR3 DNA follows: TGTGCCAGCACCGGACAGGCGGGCTACACCTTC. Its protein is CASTGQAGYTF.

The chain employs TRBV9 and TRBJ1-2, with D unresolved. The germline V gene has CDR1 SGDLS and CDR2 YYNGEE. V lost 0 bases and J lost 2, with 11 bases in between. The CDR3 has 15 amino acids. The CDR3 DNA follows: TGTGCCAGCAGCGTAGCTCCGGGCGGGAACTATGGCTACACCTTC. It yields the protein CASSVAPGGNYGYTF.

The J gene is TRBJ2-7, the V gene TRBV5-5; 9 bases align to TRBD1. Trimming removed 3 bases from V and 6 bases from J; junction bases left unmatched: 13. Germline CDR1 reads SGHKS; CDR2 reads YYEKEE (reference sequence). The CDR3 length is 16 residues. The DNA of the CDR3 is TGTGCCAGCAGCTGGGACGGGACAGGGTCATTTAGCGAGCAGTACTTC. It specifies CASSWDGTGSFSEQYF.

This rearrangement joins TRBV30 to TRBJ2-1; 7 nucleotides line up with TRBD1. Germline loops: CDR1 GTSNPN, CDR2 SVGIG (reference sequence). There are 15 residues in the CDR3. Germline trimming cut 1 base from V and 3 bases from J; bases unmatched to any gene: 6. Here the CDR3 reads CAWSDSGQLYNEQFF. The CDR3 nucleotides read TGTGCCTGGAGTGACTCGGGACAGCTCTACAATGAGCAGTTCTTC.

This clone was picked up one time. This chain connects TRBV5-4 to TRBJ2-2, with 8 nucleotides matching TRBD2. The CDR3 has 14 amino acids. CDR1 and CDR2 (germline): SGHNT, YYREEE (reference sequence). The trim removed 3 bases at V and 9 bases at J, leaving 7 bases unmatched. The CDR3 region has the DNA TGTGCCAGCAGCTCAGGGACTAGAGAACGGGAGCTGTTTTTT. Amino acids: CASSSGTRERELFF.

This sequence joins TRBV15 and TRBJ2-7; 7 bases map to TRBD2. J gave up 6 bases and V 4 bases, and 6 bases lay outside the gene matches. The CDR3 spans 13 residues. Per the germline V gene, CDR1 is LNHNV and CDR2 is YYDKDF (reference sequence). Written as DNA, the CDR3 is TGTGCCACCAGCACAGAGTGGGGGGGCGAGCAGTACTTC. Its translation: CATSTEWGGEQYF.